A selection of T cell receptor beta chains follows, all from one sample in a study of siplizumab effects on memory and regulatory T cells. Using immunoSEQ multiplex PCR, the repertoire was profiled, and TCRdb retains in-frame clones only, with some absent. Among under 130,000 clones listed, roughly 91% were seen once. The sequenced sample consisted of CD4+ T cells sorted from blood. These receptors were taken from a human donor in good health. CDR3s include the opening cysteine and the closing phenylalanine or tryptophan. Each record gives: J gene, clone size, D gene, V gene, CDR3 DNA, CDR3 protein. The D gene is left open where the match is weak. Some rows mark clone size as missing; the rest say once, few, many or name a class of expanded clone.

J: TRBJ1-1
size: .
D: .
V: TRBV6-1
DNA: TGTGCCAGCAGTGAGTGGGGGGCCATATCTGAAGCTTTCTTT
CDR3: CASSEWGAISEAFF

J: TRBJ1-1
size: .
D: .
V: TRBV9
DNA: TGTGCCAGCAGCGTAGGGGGTGCGAGCACTGAAGCTTTCTTT
CDR3: CASSVGGASTEAFF

J: TRBJ2-7
size: .
D: .
V: TRBV11-1
DNA: TGTGCCAGCAGCGCAGCGGACGGCTCCTACGAGCAGTACTTC
CDR3: CASSAADGSYEQYF

J: TRBJ1-1
size: .
D: TRBD1
V: TRBV6-5
DNA: TGTGCCAGCAGGGCGACAGGGGGCACTGAAGCTTTCTTT
CDR3: CASRATGGTEAFF

J: TRBJ2-7
size: .
D: .
V: TRBV7-8
DNA: TGTGCCAGCAGCTCCGTCGGACGGCGATCCTACGAGCAGTACTTC
CDR3: CASSSVGRRSYEQYF

J: TRBJ2-3
size: .
D: .
V: TRBV6-6
DNA: TGTGCCAGCAGTCGGGATAGCACAGATACGCAGTATTTT
CDR3: CASSRDSTDTQYF

J: TRBJ1-2
size: .
D: TRBD1
V: TRBV19
DNA: TGTGCCAGTAGGTCTACAGGGGGTCCTGGCTACACCTTC
CDR3: CASRSTGGPGYTF

J: TRBJ1-2
size: .
D: .
V: TRBV2
DNA: TGTGCCGGATCGGACAGCCTTAACTATGGCTACACCTTC
CDR3: CAGSDSLNYGYTF

J: TRBJ1-1
size: .
D: .
V: TRBV7-8
DNA: TGTGCCAGCAGCTTTCGGGTGTTCGGGAACACTGAAGCTTTCTTT
CDR3: CASSFRVFGNTEAFF

J: TRBJ2-2
size: once
D: TRBD1
V: TRBV9
DNA: TGTGCCAGCAGCGTTCAGGGGGCGGTCACCGGGGAGCTGTTTTTT
CDR3: CASSVQGAVTGELFF

J: TRBJ1-2
size: .
D: .
V: TRBV4-1
DNA: TGCGCCAGCAGCCAAGATGACAGGTCCTATGGCTACACCTTC
CDR3: CASSQDDRSYGYTF

J: TRBJ2-2
size: .
D: .
V: TRBV19
DNA: TGTGCCAGTTGCAGGGCCACCGGGGAGCTGTTTTTT
CDR3: CASCRATGELFF

J: TRBJ2-5
size: .
D: TRBD1
V: TRBV10-2
DNA: TGCGCCAGCAGATCACAGGGGAAGTACCAAGAGACCCAGTACTTC
CDR3: CASRSQGKYQETQYF

J: TRBJ2-3
size: .
D: TRBD2
V: TRBV30
DNA: TGTGCCTGGAGTAGACTAGCGGGACCCACAGATACGCAGTATTTT
CDR3: CAWSRLAGPTDTQYF

J: TRBJ2-5
size: .
D: .
V: TRBV2
DNA: TGTGCCAGCAGCAAGACTAGAGTGGAGACCCAGTACTTC
CDR3: CASSKTRVETQYF

J: TRBJ1-2
size: .
D: .
V: TRBV2
DNA: TGTGCCAGCAGTGGGTCAGGGTTTGACTATGGCTACACCTTC
CDR3: CASSGSGFDYGYTF

J: TRBJ2-2
size: once
D: TRBD2
V: TRBV10-3
DNA: TGTGCCTCGGGTCAACATAGCGGGAGCTCCGGGGAGCTGTTTTTT
CDR3: CASGQHSGSSGELFF

J: TRBJ1-1
size: .
D: TRBD1
V: TRBV12-5
DNA: TGTGCTAGTGGTTTGGTACTGGGACAGGGCGGCACTGAAGCTTTCTTT
CDR3: CASGLVLGQGGTEAFF

J: TRBJ2-3
size: .
D: TRBD1
V: TRBV2
DNA: TGTGCCAGCAGCCGACAGGGGGCGATTGGCACAGATACGCAGTATTTT
CDR3: CASSRQGAIGTDTQYF

J: TRBJ2-2
size: .
D: .
V: TRBV10-1
DNA: TGCGCCAGCAGTGAGAGACAGGCGAACACCGGGGAGCTGTTTTTT
CDR3: CASSERQANTGELFF

J: TRBJ1-4
size: .
D: .
V: TRBV29-1
DNA: TGCAGCTTCAAAAGCTCCTCCGAAAAACTGTTTTTT
CDR3: CSFKSSSEKLFF

J: TRBJ1-1
size: .
D: TRBD1
V: TRBV6-1
DNA: TGTGCCAGCAGACTGACCCGGACAGGCAGCACTGAAGCTTTCTTT
CDR3: CASRLTRTGSTEAFF

J: TRBJ2-2
size: .
D: .
V: TRBV7-2
DNA: TGTGCCAGCATCCCGCGGGGCTACGGGGAGCTGTTTTTT
CDR3: CASIPRGYGELFF